This entry lists 22 T cell receptor beta chains sequenced from one sample in a study of T cells in Graves' hyperthyroidism and ophthalmopathy. Template material for amplifying TCR beta CDR3 regions consisted of RNA transcripts. With the HTBI primer set, the TCR CDR3 went through a first round of RT-PCR. TCRdb recomputed calls from the multiplex PCR reads with MiXCR, one row per CDR3 protein. The sample records 380,000 or so distinct CDR3 sequences, about 18% being singletons. Sequencing was carried out using blood. The receptors derive from a woman in her late teens or twenties with Graves' hyperthyroidism.

This clonotype was detected many times. V gene TRBV20-1 combines with J gene TRBJ2-5; possibly TRBD2 for D (5 bases). The CDR3 runs to 15 residues. The ends were cut back, 6 bases at V and 0 bases at J, with 17 bases in the middle. CDR1 is DFQATT and CDR2 is SNEGSKA in the germline V gene (reference sequence). The CDR3 DNA follows: TGCAGTGCCCAAATCGGGGTGTTGTACCAAGAGACCCAGTACTTC. As protein: CSAQIGVLYQETQYF.

This clonotype was recorded at least ten times. The genes are TRBV20-1 and TRBJ1-1, with 7 positions matching TRBD1. The CDR3 totals 14 residues. The germline V gene encodes CDR1 DFQATT and CDR2 SNEGSKA (reference sequence). With V trimmed by 7 bases and J by 5 bases, 13 bases remained unmatched. CDR3 sequence: CSGLGWQGGTEAFF. The CDR3 bases are TGCAGTGGGCTAGGTTGGCAGGGGGGGACTGAAGCTTTCTTT.

This clonotype was recorded at least ten times. The chain employs TRBV30 and TRBJ2-1; D is unresolved. Per the germline V gene, CDR1 is GTSNPN and CDR2 is SVGIG (reference sequence). There are 11 residues in the CDR3. Trimming took 0 bases from V and 10 from J, leaving 7 bases between them. CDR3 sequence (DNA): TGTGCCTGGAGTGTACTAAGGGAGCAGTTCTTC. Protein: CAWSVLREQFF.

In its sample, this clonotype was seen a few times. The rearrangement joins TRBV4-1 to TRBJ1-3; D is unclear. The CDR3 consists of 15 residues. The ends were cut back, 1 base at V and 0 bases at J, with 7 bases in the middle. CDR1 MGHRA and CDR2 YSYEKL come from the germline V gene. CDR3 protein: CASSQAPNSGNTIYF. The CDR3 region has the DNA TGCGCCAGCAGCCAAGCGCCCAACTCTGGAAACACCATATATTTT.

This clonotype was counted ten times or more. This rearrangement joins TRBV11-3 to TRBJ1-2; 7 bases fit TRBD1. The CDR3 has 13 amino acids. In germline, CDR1 is SGHNT, CDR2 YENEEA. V lost 3 bases to trimming and J lost 8 bases; unmatched junction nucleotides: 6. The DNA of the CDR3 is TGTGCCAGCAGCTTGACAGGGATGGAAGGCTACACCTTC. Protein: CASSLTGMEGYTF.

This clonotype was picked up many times. The chain joins TRBV20-1 to TRBJ2-7, with D possibly TRBD1 on 5 matching bases. The germline gives CDR1 DFQATT, CDR2 SNEGSKA (reference sequence). The CDR3 runs 15 residues. The V gene lost 1 base and the J gene lost 3 bases, with 16 bases spanning the gap. CDR3 nucleotides: TGCAGTGCTAGAGCCTCAACGAGGACATTCTACGAGCAGTACTTC. Its protein is CSARASTRTFYEQYF.

This clonotype appeared many times. The rearrangement links TRBV12-3 or TRBV12-4 to TRBJ1-2; TRBD1 might be the D (5 bases). This CDR3 contains 13 residues. V gave up 5 bases and J gave up 7 bases, with 14 bases separating them. The CDR3 coding sequence is TGTGCCAGCAGTGGTATCGGGGGGGGTGGCTACACCTTC. Amino acid sequence: CASSGIGGGGYTF.

This clonotype was recorded at least ten times. The chain carries TRBV24-1 and TRBJ2-7, with D possibly TRBD2 on 5 matching bases. The CDR3 covers 14 residues. Looked up from germline, CDR1 is KGHDR and CDR2 is SFDVKD. V was cut by 7 bases and J by 3 bases, with 15 bases left in between. Here the CDR3 reads CATSPRGPNYEQYF. The CDR3 region has the DNA TGTGCCACCAGCCCACGAGGGCCTAACTACGAGCAGTACTTC.

This clonotype was detected many times. The chain has TRBV4-1 and TRBJ1-2, with 7 nucleotides matching TRBD1. V was pared by 2 bases and J by 6 bases, with 15 bases of the junction left unmatched. Germline-derived CDR1 and CDR2 are MGHRA and YSYEKL. The CDR3 is made up of 17 amino acids. The CDR3 here is CASSQSRYPDRDDGYTF. In nucleotides, the CDR3 is TGCGCCAGCAGCCAATCAAGATACCCCGACAGGGACGATGGCTACACCTTC.

This clonotype was seen repeatedly, ten times or more. The genes are TRBV11-2 and TRBJ2-7, with D unresolved. This CDR3 is built from 12 residues. CDR1 is SGHAT and CDR2 is FQNNGV in the germline V gene. V was clipped by 5 bases and J by 0 bases, with 5 bases between them. CDR3 bases: TGTGCCAGCAGCCACAGCTCCTACGAGCAGTACTTC. This sequence encodes CASSHSSYEQYF.

The chain combines TRBV28 with TRBJ2-7; TRBD1 agrees at 7 bases. V lost 5 bases to trimming and J lost 2 bases; unmatched junction nucleotides: 6. CDR3 size: 14 residues. The germline gives CDR1 MDHEN, CDR2 SYDVKM. As DNA, the CDR3 is TGTGCCAGCAGTCTCACAGGGGACGCCTACGAGCAGTACTTC. Translation gives CASSLTGDAYEQYF.

This clonotype was recorded at least ten times. The CDR3 DNA sequence: TGCGCCAGCAGCCAAGATTGGGGACTTGGGGCAGATACGCAGTATTTT. Protein sequence: CASSQDWGLGADTQYF. The J gene is TRBJ2-3, the V gene TRBV4-1, with D perhaps matching TRBD2 (6 bases). Germline CDR1 and CDR2: MGHRA and YSYEKL. V was clipped by 0 bases and J by 4 bases, with 14 bases between them. This CDR3 is 16 amino acids long.

In its sample, this clonotype was seen many times. CDR3 in amino acids: CASSSGPGGMGNQPQHF. CDR3 sequence (DNA): TGTGCCAGCAGCTCCGGACCAGGGGGCATGGGCAATCAGCCCCAGCATTTT. V is TRBV11-1 and J is TRBJ1-5, with TRBD1 matching over 8 bases. In germline, CDR1 is SGHAT, CDR2 FQDESV (reference sequence). This CDR3 is built from 17 residues. V was pared by 4 bases and J by 2 bases, with 10 bases of the junction left unmatched.

The CDR3 DNA is TGTGCCAGCAGCCTGACATTCCAGAACACTGAAGCTTTCTTT. This sequence encodes CASSLTFQNTEAFF. The chain has TRBV11-2 and TRBJ1-1; D not certain. Germline V gene sequence: CDR1 SGHAT, CDR2 FQNNGV. V shed 5 bases and J shed 1 base, with 11 bases lying between them. This CDR3 comprises 14 residues. Based on the CDR3 plus reference TRBV11-2 and TRBJ1-1, the full variable domain is EAGVAQSPRYKIIEKRQSVAFWCNPISGHATLYWYQQILGQGPKLLIQFQNNGVVDDSQLPKDRFSAERLKGVDSTLKIQPAKLEDSAVYLCASSLTFQNTEAFFGQGTRLTVV.

This clonotype was detected a few times. The chain links TRBV12-3 or TRBV12-4 to TRBJ2-5; 11 bases fit TRBD2. The CDR3 spans 16 residues. Unmatched junction bases numbered 7, after V lost 3 bases and J lost 4 bases. The CDR3 reads CASSFGTSGGRETQYF. CDR3 in DNA: TGTGCCAGCAGTTTCGGGACTAGCGGAGGAAGAGAGACCCAGTACTTC.

This clonotype occurred many times. The genes are TRBV7-9 and TRBJ1-1; no clear D. The ends were cut back, 3 bases at V and 2 bases at J, with 13 bases in the middle. This CDR3 has 15 amino acids. The germline V gene encodes CDR1 SEHNR and CDR2 FQNEAQ (reference sequence). The CDR3 reads CASSLWGWGNTEAFF. DNA for the CDR3: TGTGCCAGCAGCTTGTGGGGATGGGGAAACACTGAAGCTTTCTTT.

This clonotype was seen many times. V usage is TRBV20-1 and J usage is TRBJ2-4, with D perhaps TRBD2 (6 bases). Trimming pared 4 bases from V and 0 bases from J, leaving 13 bases between. Germline CDR1 reads DFQATT; CDR2 reads SNEGSKA (reference sequence). This CDR3 is built from 15 residues. The CDR3 reads CSAKPGAEAKNIQYF. The DNA for the CDR3 is TGCAGTGCTAAACCGGGAGCAGAAGCCAAAAACATTCAGTACTTC.

This clonotype has a count of ten or more. The chain combines TRBV28 with TRBJ1-2, with 7 bases identical to TRBD1. The ends lost 2 bases at V and 3 bases at J; junction bases unmatched: 3. The CDR3 has 14 residues. Looked up from germline, CDR1 is MDHEN and CDR2 is SYDVKM. CDR3 region: CASSLDGQDYGYTF. CDR3 DNA sequence: TGTGCCAGCAGTTTAGATGGACAGGACTATGGCTACACCTTC.

There are many counts of this clonotype. The chain carries TRBV2 and TRBJ1-2; unclear D gene. Trimming took 3 bases from V and 6 from J, leaving 8 bases between them. The germline gives CDR1 SNHLY, CDR2 FYNNEI. CDR3 size: 12 residues. CDR3 residues: CASSDGVDGYTF. CDR3 bases: TGTGCCAGCAGTGACGGAGTTGATGGCTACACCTTC.

This clonotype was recorded once. V gene TRBV20-1 combines with J gene TRBJ2-5, with D tentatively TRBD1 or TRBD2 (5 bases each). Trimming cost V 0 bases and J 2 bases, with 13 bases left between them. The CDR3 contains 15 residues. CDR1 is DFQATT and CDR2 is SNEGSKA in the germline V gene (reference sequence). CDR3 DNA sequence: TGCAGTGCTAGAGATGGGGACGGAGCTCAAGAGACCCAGTACTTC. Translated, it gives CSARDGDGAQETQYF.

This clonotype appeared many times. The genes are TRBV20-1 and TRBJ2-5; D remains ambiguous. Looked up from germline, CDR1 is DFQATT and CDR2 is SNEGSKA (reference sequence). This CDR3 comprises 12 residues. Between the trimmed V and J ends, which lost 4 bases and 2 bases, there was a span of 8 bases. CDR3 DNA: TGCAGTGCTATTGGGGTACAAGAGACCCAGTACTTC. Protein sequence: CSAIGVQETQYF.

This clonotype was counted a few times. The genes are TRBV9 and TRBJ2-7; tentative D call: TRBD2 (7 bases). The V end lost 2 bases, the J end lost 7 bases, and 19 bases lay between the germline ends. Germline values: CDR1 SGDLS, CDR2 YYNGEE. This CDR3 has 15 amino acids. In nucleotides, the CDR3 is TGTGCCAGCAGCGTTGGGACACCTAGAGCGGGAGAGCAGTACTTC. As protein: CASSVGTPRAGEQYF.